This entry features one TCR beta chain sequence. This clonotype was seen only a few times. No antigen is known for it. There are no base qualities to consult, and no much larger clone falls within one base. The receptor library was made with PCR. Sequenced on an Illumina HiSeq 2500. TCR library preparation used molecular barcoding, with unique molecular identifiers applied to normalize quantification of the TCRbeta repertoire. In-frame beta chains were kept once TCRdb had trimmed the public reads at Q25 with fastp and called clones with MiXCR. Each record represents a unique CDR3 protein, reported with the most common genes and DNA among its rows. In this sample the table shows about 610,000 distinct CDR3 sequences, roughly a tenth of which occur a single time. The ten most abundant clones make up roughly 4% of the sample. Ends trimmed: V by 8 bases, J by 1 base; bases unmatched to a gene: 11. Taken from the germline V gene, the CDR1 and CDR2 loops are MNHNS and SASEGT. The CDR3 starts with the cysteine, ends with the phenylalanine, and has 16 residues. The kept DNA is CDR3 alone, 48 bases in frame from the first base.

The sample originates from a study of T-cell reconstitution after alpha-beta-depleted transplantation in children (dated by TCRdb to 2015 to 2016). Regarding the research as a whole: Using TCR repertoire profiling, the study followed T-cell immune reconstitution in a quantitative way in children after TCRalphabeta/CD19-depleted allogeneic hematopoietic cell transplantation.

The source was PBMCs from the stem cell graft donor, collected from the stem cell graft. This sequence was found in a human donor who donated a stem cell graft to a child with acute myeloid leukemia. The V and J segments used are TRBV6-1 and TRBJ2-4; TRBD1 aligns with 7 central bases. The CDR3 sequence is CASGTGVEGAKNIQYF. The DNA sequence follows: TGTGCCAGCGGTACAGGGGTCGAGGGGGCCAAAAACATTCAGTACTTC.